These 31 T cell receptor beta chains came from one sample sequenced in a study of blood T cells in healthy people across ages. A second roughly 6 to 12 cycle PCR used barcoded and J-beta primers. Via MiXCR, TCRdb re-called the 5' RACE reads, giving one row per CDR3 protein. The profile covers fewer than 1.5 million distinct CDR3 sequences, with 40% to 50% appearing a single time and less than 8% taken by the ten largest. The sequencing input was blood. The receptor set was obtained from a woman aged 18-35 years in good health.

The gene calls are TRBV29-1 and TRBJ2-1; a possible D gene is TRBD2 (7 bases). This CDR3 spans 13 amino acids. Germline CDR1 SQVTM, CDR2 ANQGSEA. The CDR3 bases are TGCAGTGCCCGACCGGGGGGCTCCTACGAGCAGTTCTTC. Translation gives CSARPGGSYEQFF.

The table lists this clonotype with a few counts. The rearrangement links TRBV10-3 to TRBJ1-2; 9 bases are shared with TRBD1. V lost 6 bases to trimming and J lost 1 base; unmatched junction nucleotides: 3. The CDR3 length is 14 residues. CDR1 ENHRY and CDR2 SYGVKD come from the germline V gene. For the CDR3, the DNA is TGTGCCATCAGAAGGACAGGGGATAACTATGGCTACACCTTC. As protein: CAIRRTGDNYGYTF.

This clonotype has a handful of counts. J is TRBJ2-5 and V is TRBV12-3 or TRBV12-4; 9 positions agree with TRBD1. The trim removed 4 bases at V and 11 bases at J, leaving 14 bases unmatched. The length of the CDR3 is 15 residues. This CDR3 is CASSSPGQGRYEQYF. CDR3 sequence (DNA): TGTGCCAGCAGTTCGCCGGGACAGGGCCGCTATGAGCAGTACTTC.

This clonotype was observed many times. The chain carries TRBV7-2 and TRBJ2-1; the match to TRBD2 covers 9 bases. The germline gives CDR1 SGHTA, CDR2 FQGNSA. The J segment lost 2 bases and the V segment lost 4 bases, leaving 3 bases of the junction unmatched. This CDR3 has 15 amino acids. DNA of the CDR3: TGTGCCAGCAGCTCGGGACTAGCAACCTACAATGAGCAGTTCTTC. Translation gives CASSSGLATYNEQFF.

Only a few counts were recorded for this clonotype. The CDR3 loop is CSATPPLVPSTDTQYF. In nucleotides, the CDR3 is TGCAGTGCCACGCCCCCCCTGGTCCCCAGCACAGATACGCAGTATTTT. The chain has TRBV20-1 and TRBJ2-3; D unclear. Trimming shortened V by 6 bases and J by 0 bases, and 19 bases separated the two germline ends. CDR1 DFQATT and CDR2 SNEGSKA come from the germline V gene (reference sequence). The CDR3 has 16 residues.

CDR3 coding DNA: TGTGCCAGCAGCCCACAGAGGGGACCCCCCGTTTTCCTCTACAATGAGCAGTACTTC. It translates to CASSPQRGPPVFLYNEQYF. This chain joins TRBV7-8 and TRBJ2-7; tentatively, D is TRBD1 or TRBD2 (5 bases each). CDR3 length: 19 residues. V was shortened by 5 bases and J by 7 bases, with 33 bases between the two germline ends. CDR1 and CDR2 (germline): SGHVS, FQNEAQ.

The chain uses TRBV12-5 and TRBJ2-7, with D unclear. Germline assignment: CDR1 LGHNT and CDR2 FRNRAP. There are 14 residues in the CDR3. The ends were cut back, 7 bases at V and 2 bases at J, with 15 bases in the middle. The CDR3 reads CASEEGRLTYEQYF. Here the CDR3 DNA reads TGTGCTAGTGAGGAAGGCAGGCTTACCTACGAGCAGTACTTC.

The chain links TRBV20-1 to TRBJ2-3; 10 nucleotides align to TRBD2. This CDR3 is 16 amino acids long. From germline, CDR1 is DFQATT and CDR2 SNEGSKA (reference sequence). The V and J ends lost 6 bases and 1 base, in that order; junction bases with no gene match: 10. The CDR3 loop is CSAPPASGGGTDTQYF. The CDR3 DNA follows: TGCAGTGCCCCCCCGGCTAGCGGGGGAGGCACAGATACGCAGTATTTT.

A few counts support this clonotype. The rearrangement links TRBV20-1 to TRBJ1-6; D is uncertain. Looked up from germline, CDR1 is DFQATT and CDR2 is SNEGSKA (reference sequence). V lost 6 bases and J lost 10, with 13 bases in between. This CDR3 contains 12 residues. CDR3 sequence (DNA): TGCAGTGCCCGCGGTGGGGAGTCACCCCTCCACTTT. It yields the protein CSARGGESPLHF.

The rearrangement uses TRBV27 and TRBJ2-1, with D perhaps assigned TRBD1 or TRBD2 (6 bases each). The germline V and J ends were trimmed by 9 bases and 10 bases, with 19 bases remaining between them. The germline CDR1 and CDR2 sequences are MNHEY and SMNVEV (reference sequence). The CDR3 runs 13 residues. CDR3 sequence reads: CASSTGATYEQFF. The CDR3 bases are TGTGCCAGTTCGACGGGGGCGACCTACGAGCAGTTCTTC.

This clonotype was seen more than once but under ten times. This chain uses TRBV29-1 with TRBJ2-5, with 11 bases matching TRBD2. The CDR3 has 15 amino acids. Trimming took 4 bases from V and 2 from J; bases not matched to a gene: 6. CDR1 is SQVTM and CDR2 is ANQGSEA in the germline V gene. The CDR3 spells CSVGGTSGLQETQYF. The CDR3 region has the DNA TGCAGCGTTGGGGGGACTAGCGGTTTGCAAGAGACCCAGTACTTC.

This clonotype is a singleton in its sample. A read error is likely, as this CDR3 ends without the conserved phenylalanine or tryptophan. The chain joins TRBV5-1 to TRBJ2-3; D remains ambiguous. CDR3 length: 14 amino acids. The V end was cut by 0 bases, the J end by 1 base, with 6 bases between. Germline CDR1 SGHRS, CDR2 YFSETQ. CDR3 protein: CASSLAPGTDTQYY. CDR3 in DNA: TGCGCCAGCAGCTTGGCGCCGGGCACAGATACGCAGTATTAT.

This clonotype turned up a few times. The gene calls are TRBV28 and TRBJ2-3; D might be TRBD1 or TRBD2, each matching 6 bases. V was shortened by 2 bases and J by 2 bases, with 14 bases between the two germline ends. The CDR3 contains 16 residues. Germline V CDR1 and CDR2: MDHEN, SYDVKM. CDR3 DNA: TGTGCCAGCAGTTTAAAGGGGCGGGGACACACAGATACGCAGTATTTT. Protein: CASSLKGRGHTDTQYF.

The chain combines TRBV2 with TRBJ2-1, with D maybe TRBD2 (6 bases). The better agreement between TRBJ2-7 and the DNA end casts doubt on the J call. Germline V CDR1 and CDR2: SNHLY, FYNNEI. This CDR3 spans 14 amino acids. The CDR3 region has the DNA TGTGCCAGCAGGGGGGGAAGCTCCTACAATGAGCAGTACTTC. This translates into CASRGGSSYNEQYF.

The rearrangement joins TRBV7-9 to TRBJ2-5, with 8 bases identical to TRBD2. CDR1 and CDR2 from the germline V gene are SEHNR and FQNEAQ (reference sequence). Losses at the gene ends were 7 bases for V and 11 bases for J; bases not matched to a gene: 9. CDR3 length: 12 residues. The DNA for the CDR3 is TGTGCCAGCACGGGGGGGCACAATGAGCAGTACTTC. It specifies CASTGGHNEQYF.

This chain links TRBV7-7 with TRBJ2-2; 9 nucleotides align to TRBD1. Losses at the gene ends were 5 bases for V and 6 bases for J; bases not matched to a gene: 7. The CDR3 sequence is 15 residues long. CDR1 and CDR2 from the germline V gene are SSHAT and FNYEAQ (reference sequence). The CDR3 sequence is CASSILGQGPGELFF. In DNA, the CDR3 is TGTGCCAGCAGCATCTTGGGACAGGGCCCCGGGGAGCTGTTTTTT. The whole variable domain, filled in from reference TRBV7-7 and TRBJ2-2, reads GAGVSQSPRYKVTKRGQDVTLRCDPISSHATLYWYQQALGQGPEFLTYFNYEAQPDKSGLPSDRFSAERPEGSISTLTIQRTEQRDSAMYRCASSILGQGPGELFFGEGSRLTVL.

The table lists this clonotype with a few counts. The genes are TRBV7-2 and TRBJ2-1, with D possibly matching TRBD2 (5 bases). Trimming pared 8 bases from V and 5 bases from J, leaving 16 bases between. Per the germline V gene, CDR1 is SGHTA and CDR2 is FQGNSA. This CDR3 has 14 residues. This chain's CDR3 is CASRRVTGNNEQFF. In DNA form, the CDR3 reads TGTGCCAGCCGTCGGGTGACGGGAAACAATGAGCAGTTCTTC.

V and J are TRBV20-1 and TRBJ2-6; TRBD2 agrees at 9 bases. Germline lookup yields CDR1 DFQATT and CDR2 SNEGSKA (reference sequence). V dropped 3 bases and J dropped 0; count of bases not matched to a gene: 3. This CDR3 spans 16 amino acids. The CDR3 coding sequence is TGCAGTGCTAGGGCGGGGGGGAGCTCTGGGGCCAACGTCCTGACTTTC. Protein: CSARAGGSSGANVLTF.

J is TRBJ2-7 and V is TRBV20-1, with 9 bases that match TRBD2. Germline CDR1 and CDR2: DFQATT and SNEGSKA (reference sequence). J lost 7 bases, V lost 8 bases, and 21 bases had no gene match. The CDR3 totals 16 residues. The CDR3 here is CSTLRLAGVIDNEQYF. CDR3 nucleotides: TGCAGTACCCTACGTTTAGCGGGAGTAATAGACAATGAGCAGTACTTC.

The rearrangement joins TRBV20-1 to TRBJ1-2, with TRBD1 as a possible D gene (6 bases). Germline V gene sequence: CDR1 DFQATT, CDR2 SNEGSKA (reference sequence). V lost 0 bases to trimming and J lost 3 bases, with 17 bases between them. The length of the CDR3 is 16 residues. CDR3 region: CSARESGTWAYYGYTF. In DNA, the CDR3 is TGCAGTGCTAGAGAATCCGGGACATGGGCCTACTATGGCTACACCTTC.

The gene calls are TRBV7-8 and TRBJ2-5, with D possibly TRBD2 on 5 matching bases. The J call may be in error: the DNA end matches TRBJ2-7 better. Germline CDR1 and CDR2: SGHVS and FQNEAQ. The CDR3 is 15 amino acids. The CDR3, as DNA: TGTGCCAGCAGCTTAGTCAGGTGGGCTAGCCGCGAGCAGTACTTC. This codes for CASSLVRWASREQYF.

The rearrangement uses TRBV9 and TRBJ1-2, with 12 bases lining up with TRBD1. With V trimmed by 0 bases and J by 7 bases, 4 bases remained unmatched. CDR3 length equals 15 residues. Germline V lookup: CDR1 SGDLS, CDR2 YYNGEE. The CDR3 region is CASSVEGQGAGGYTF. The DNA for the CDR3 is TGTGCCAGCAGCGTAGAGGGACAGGGGGCAGGTGGCTACACCTTC.

The rearrangement uses TRBV2 and TRBJ1-6, with a tentative D call TRBD1 (5 bases). The germline V gene has CDR1 SNHLY and CDR2 FYNNEI. There are 15 residues in the CDR3. V was pared by 6 bases and J by 0 bases, with 9 bases between. CDR3 DNA sequence: TGTGCCAGCAGCAGACAGAGCTCCTATAATTCACCCCTCCACTTT. Translating it yields CASSRQSSYNSPLHF.

The chain couples TRBV6-6 to TRBJ1-3; D possibly corresponds to TRBD1 (6 bases). The V end lost 4 bases, the J end lost 8 bases, and 21 bases lay between the germline ends. This CDR3 contains 16 residues. The germline V gene has CDR1 MNHNY and CDR2 SVGAGI (reference sequence). CDR3 DNA: TGTGCCAGCAGTTCACAGGGACATCTCTCACCTCACACCATATATTTT. As protein: CASSSQGHLSPHTIYF.

J is TRBJ2-7 and V is TRBV2; D is possibly TRBD1 or TRBD2 (5 bases each). The CDR3 runs to 15 residues. V was pared by 6 bases and J by 5 bases, with 20 bases between. Germline V gene sequence: CDR1 SNHLY, CDR2 FYNNEI. CDR3: CASRQGEGPFNEQYF. Written as DNA, the CDR3 is TGTGCCAGCAGGCAGGGAGAGGGGCCTTTCAACGAGCAGTACTTC.

The chain has TRBV28 and TRBJ1-4; 8 positions match TRBD1. V was pared by 5 bases and J by 11 bases, with 10 bases of the junction left unmatched. The CDR3 totals 14 residues. Germline V lookup: CDR1 MDHEN, CDR2 SYDVKM. The CDR3 loop is CASSVPGTGDKLFF. The CDR3 coding sequence is TGTGCCAGCAGTGTGCCCGGGACAGGCGATAAACTGTTTTTT.

This clonotype came up a few times. The chain joins TRBV7-2 to TRBJ2-5, with TRBD1 identical over 8 bases. The CDR3 spans 14 residues. Trimming cost V 8 bases and J 4 bases; bases outside gene matches: 9. CDR1 is SGHTA and CDR2 is FQGNSA in the germline V gene. The CDR3 DNA sequence: TGTGCCAGCGCAATTGACAGGGGTCGAGAGACCCAGTACTTC. It translates to CASAIDRGRETQYF.

The chain joins TRBV7-9 to TRBJ1-5, with D possibly matching TRBD1 (5 bases). With 5 bases removed from V and 2 bases from J, the gap between germline ends came to 13 bases. Germline V gene lookup returns CDR1 SEHNR and CDR2 FQNEAQ (reference sequence). The CDR3 spans 15 residues. In nucleotides, the CDR3 is TGTGCCAGCAGCAGGGAGGGGACGGGCAATCAGCCCCAGCATTTT. Protein sequence: CASSREGTGNQPQHF.

This clonotype was seen a handful of times. The chain has TRBV9 and TRBJ2-7; perhaps TRBD2 as D (5 bases). With 6 bases removed from V and 1 base from J, the gap between germline ends came to 11 bases. The CDR3 has 13 amino acids. The germline V gene encodes CDR1 SGDLS and CDR2 YYNGEE. The CDR3 DNA follows: TGTGCCAGCACGCCACGGGGATCCTACGAGCAGTACTTC. It translates to CASTPRGSYEQYF.

V is TRBV24-1 and J is TRBJ2-1; 9 nucleotides match TRBD1. CDR3 length: 15 residues. Germline V gene data show CDR1 as KGHDR and CDR2 as SFDVKD. The trim removed 3 bases at V and 12 bases at J, leaving 11 bases unmatched. The CDR3 sequence is CATSDPRTGADTQFF. The CDR3 DNA is TGTGCCACCAGTGATCCCCGGACAGGGGCAGATACGCAGTTCTTC.

The chain's CDR3 is CASSLGGSDSYNEQFF. The DNA for the CDR3 is TGTGCCAGCAGCTTAGGAGGGAGCGACTCCTACAATGAGCAGTTCTTC. The chain couples TRBV13 to TRBJ2-1, with TRBD2 as a possible D gene (5 bases). Trimming took 0 bases from V and 0 from J, leaving 9 bases between them. Germline V gives CDR1 PRHDT, CDR2 FYEKMQ (reference sequence). The CDR3 spans 16 residues.